These 22 T cell receptor beta chains were all obtained from the same sample, sequenced in a study of blood T cell repertoires in COVID-19. Repertoires were generated with immunoSEQ multiplex PCR, while TCRdb's copy carries only in-frame clones and drops some. The top ten hold about 16% of the sample, which has fewer than 95,000 clones, approximately 86% seen once. The sequenced sample consisted of peripheral blood. These TCRs come from a male donor with acute or convalescent COVID-19.

V gene TRBV15 combines with J gene TRBJ1-4; D uncertain. Germline lookup yields CDR1 LNHNV and CDR2 YYDKDF (reference sequence). V was clipped by 4 bases and J by 3 bases, with 9 bases between them. The CDR3 extends over 14 amino acids. CDR3 sequence: CATSKQYSNEKLFF. DNA of the CDR3: TGTGCCACCAGCAAACAGTACTCTAATGAAAAACTGTTTTTT.

The chain has TRBV24-1 and TRBJ1-6; 7 positions agree with TRBD1. V gave up 3 bases and J gave up 5 bases; unmatched junction bases: 6. The CDR3 extends over 16 amino acids. Looked up from germline, CDR1 is KGHDR and CDR2 is SFDVKD. The CDR3 reads CATSDGAGGNNSPLHF. The CDR3 region has the DNA TGTGCCACCAGTGATGGGGCAGGGGGAAATAATTCACCCCTCCACTTT.

V and J are TRBV9 and TRBJ2-1, with D perhaps TRBD1 (6 bases). The V end lost 3 bases, the J end lost 4 bases, and 11 bases lay between the germline ends. Germline V CDR1 and CDR2: SGDLS, YYNGEE. This CDR3 has 14 amino acids. This CDR3 reads CASSGTQGYNEQFF. In nucleotides, the CDR3 is TGTGCCAGCAGCGGGACCCAGGGGTACAATGAGCAGTTCTTC.

The chain employs TRBV5-4 and TRBJ2-1, with 8 nucleotides matching TRBD2. V shed 0 bases and J 7 bases; nucleotides not matched to a gene: 6. The CDR3 covers 15 residues. Germline V gene data show CDR1 as SGHNT and CDR2 as YYREEE (reference sequence). CDR3 protein: CASSLDGGAENEQFF. Written as DNA, the CDR3 is TGTGCCAGCAGCTTGGACGGGGGGGCCGAAAATGAGCAGTTCTTC.

The chain combines TRBV9 with TRBJ2-3; TRBD2 agrees at 9 bases. Trimming at V came to 4 bases and at J to 4 bases, leaving 7 bases not matched to a gene. The V gene's germline CDR1 is SGDLS and CDR2 YYNGEE. CDR3 length: 15 residues. CDR3 loop: CASSPGRGGPDTQYF. The CDR3 nucleotides read TGTGCCAGCAGCCCAGGGCGGGGGGGCCCAGATACGCAGTATTTT.

The chain recombines TRBV5-1 with TRBJ2-3, with 7 bases aligning to TRBD1. J was trimmed by 2 bases and V by 5 bases; bases with no gene match: 5. Germline V CDR1 and CDR2: SGHRS, YFSETQ. The CDR3 has 14 amino acids. In DNA form, the CDR3 reads TGCGCCAGCAGGGACAGGCGGTCCACAGATACGCAGTATTTT. This translates into CASRDRRSTDTQYF.

V usage is TRBV6-1 and J usage is TRBJ1-2; D not certain. CDR3 length equals 14 residues. Germline CDR1 and CDR2: MNHNS and SASEGT. Trimming shortened V by 1 base and J by 10 bases, and 16 bases separated the two germline ends. The CDR3 loop reads CASSEGEGRRIYTF. The CDR3 DNA sequence: TGTGCCAGCAGTGAAGGGGAGGGAAGAAGGATCTACACCTTC.

The chain uses TRBV5-6 and TRBJ1-1; D uncertain. The CDR3 totals 14 residues. Per the germline V gene, CDR1 is SGHDT and CDR2 is YYEEEE. Trimming took off 1 base at V and 5 bases at J, with 12 bases between the two ends. Written as DNA, the CDR3 is TGTGCCAGCAGCTTGCCCGGCGGGTTTACTGAAGCTTTCTTT. This translates into CASSLPGGFTEAFF.

J is TRBJ2-4 and V is TRBV20-1, with D possibly being TRBD2 (5 bases). CDR1 and CDR2 (germline): DFQATT, SNEGSKA (reference sequence). The V end was cut by 3 bases, the J end by 7 bases, with 10 bases between. This CDR3 contains 12 residues. CDR3 nucleotides: TGCAGTGCTAGTCTCTCGGGGAACATTCAGTACTTC. Encoded protein: CSASLSGNIQYF.

The V and J genes are TRBV30 and TRBJ1-2; D unresolved. The CDR3 spans 10 residues. Germline lookup yields CDR1 GTSNPN and CDR2 SVGIG (reference sequence). V was clipped by 8 bases and J by 8 bases, with 12 bases between them. As DNA, the CDR3 is TGTGCCGAGGGCCAGAGGGGCTACACCTTC. Residues: CAEGQRGYTF.

This chain links TRBV5-5 with TRBJ1-5, with a weak D call TRBD1 (5 bases). Germline loops: CDR1 SGHKS, CDR2 YYEKEE (reference sequence). V was shortened by 0 bases and J by 5 bases, with 9 bases between the two germline ends. The CDR3 spans 14 residues. The CDR3 region has the DNA TGTGCCAGCAGCTTGGGGACACCCGATCAGCCCCAGCATTTT. This encodes CASSLGTPDQPQHF.

The chain employs TRBV4-2 and TRBJ1-5; D gene ambiguous. V was clipped by 0 bases and J by 11 bases, with 20 bases between them. The CDR3 length is 16 residues. Germline assignment: CDR1 LGHNA and CDR2 YNFKEQ. The CDR3 nucleotides read TGTGCCAGCAGCCAAGAGGCGGGTGGTCCTCGATGGGCCCAGCATTTT. Its protein is CASSQEAGGPRWAQHF.

The chain uses TRBV5-1 and TRBJ1-1; 7 bases fit TRBD1. CDR1 and CDR2 (germline): SGHRS, YFSETQ. J was trimmed by 6 bases and V by 4 bases; bases with no gene match: 9. The CDR3 is 14 residues long. Here the CDR3 DNA reads TGCGCCAGCAGCCCAAACAGGGGTGGCGCTGAAGCTTTCTTT. As protein: CASSPNRGGAEAFF.

This chain uses TRBV6-1 with TRBJ2-5; TRBD2 aligns across 9 bases. V was pared by 3 bases and J by 4 bases, with 6 bases of the junction left unmatched. Germline V lookup: CDR1 MNHNS, CDR2 SASEGT. There are 15 residues in the CDR3. CDR3 in amino acids: CASSESGTSRETQYF. CDR3 coding DNA: TGTGCCAGCAGTGAGTCCGGGACTAGCCGAGAGACCCAGTACTTC.

The chain links TRBV5-5 to TRBJ2-7; TRBD1 aligns across 10 bases. Germline V lookup: CDR1 SGHKS, CDR2 YYEKEE (reference sequence). The trim removed 3 bases at V and 2 bases at J, leaving 2 bases unmatched. This CDR3 contains 14 residues. The CDR3 DNA is TGTGCCAGCAGCTCCGGGACAGGGGCCTACGAGCAGTACTTC. Its translation: CASSSGTGAYEQYF.

The genes are TRBV19 and TRBJ1-5; D is unresolved. Trimming removed 3 bases at V and 3 bases at J, with 12 bases between. The CDR3 length is 15 residues. Looked up from germline, CDR1 is LNHDA and CDR2 is SQIVND (reference sequence). CDR3 bases: TGTGCCAGTAGTATTAGGAGCGGTCTCAATCAGCCCCAGCATTTT. This encodes CASSIRSGLNQPQHF.

This rearrangement joins TRBV27 to TRBJ1-1, with 7 positions matching TRBD1. Per the germline V gene, CDR1 is MNHEY and CDR2 is SMNVEV (reference sequence). The length of the CDR3 is 16 residues. The V gene end was trimmed by 4 bases and the J gene end by 3 bases; junction bases not matched to a gene: 11. This chain's CDR3 is CASSSRGVRGDTEAFF. The CDR3 DNA reads TGTGCCAGCAGTTCAAGGGGGGTCAGGGGGGACACTGAAGCTTTCTTT.

V and J are TRBV5-4 and TRBJ2-3, with 7 bases that match TRBD2. V lost 4 bases, J lost 0 bases, and 8 bases stayed unmatched. Germline V lookup: CDR1 SGHNT, CDR2 YYREEE (reference sequence). The CDR3 runs to 16 residues. Here the CDR3 reads CASSGGGTASTDTQYF. The CDR3, as DNA: TGTGCCAGCAGCGGGGGGGGGACCGCTAGCACAGATACGCAGTATTTT.

The chain is built from TRBV6-6 and TRBJ1-2; 9 bases are shared with TRBD1. This CDR3 region has 13 residues. Germline lookup yields CDR1 MNHNY and CDR2 SVGAGI (reference sequence). Trimming cost V 6 bases and J 7 bases; bases outside gene matches: 6. The CDR3, as DNA: TGTGCCAGCAGGCCGGGACAGGGTTCTGGCTACACCTTC. Encoded protein: CASRPGQGSGYTF.

This chain uses TRBV5-1 with TRBJ1-1, with 8 bases fitting TRBD1. V was pared by 4 bases and J by 7 bases, with 6 bases of the junction left unmatched. This CDR3 has 13 residues. Germline loops: CDR1 SGHRS, CDR2 YFSETQ. In DNA form, the CDR3 reads TGCGCCAGCAGCGGTCAGGGGGCGGATGAAGCTTTCTTT. Translated, it gives CASSGQGADEAFF.

The genes are TRBV5-4 and TRBJ1-5; 10 nucleotides agree with TRBD1. V dropped 2 bases and J dropped 2; count of bases not matched to a gene: 1. This CDR3 comprises 15 residues. The V gene's germline CDR1 is SGHNT and CDR2 YYREEE (reference sequence). CDR3 DNA sequence: TGTGCCAGCAGCTTCGGGACAGGGGGCAATCAGCCCCAGCATTTT. Protein product: CASSFGTGGNQPQHF.

The J gene is TRBJ1-6, the V gene TRBV3-1 (or the pseudogene TRBV3-2); no firm D call. The germline gives CDR1 LGHDT, CDR2 YNNKEL (reference sequence). CDR3 length equals 15 residues. V was trimmed by 1 base and J by 7 bases, leaving 11 bases between them. The CDR3 DNA reads TGTGCCAGCAGCCAAGCGCAAGCCGGGAATTCACCCCTCCACTTT. As protein: CASSQAQAGNSPLHF.